Following are 27 T cell receptor beta chains from one sample sequenced in a study of T-cell reconstitution after alpha-beta-depleted transplantation in children. As it was prepared, the TCRbeta library received unique molecular identifiers. TCRdb reanalysed the PCR reads using MiXCR and keeps one entry per CDR3 protein. The table includes 200,000 to 250,000 distinct CDR3 sequences, just under 8.5% detected once. Here the sequenced sample was PBMCs, mostly from graft donor cells, taken 180 days after TCRalphabeta/CD19-depleted stem cell transplant. These receptors all come from a male patient aged 10 to 17 who had a stem cell transplant for acute lymphoblastic leukemia, so the T cells may come from the graft donor.

This clonotype was counted many times. This chain connects TRBV3-1 to TRBJ2-1, with 10 bases identical to TRBD2. The germline V gene encodes CDR1 LGHDT and CDR2 YNNKEL (reference sequence). The CDR3 extends over 16 amino acids. Trimming removed 4 bases from V and 0 bases from J; junction bases left unmatched: 3. CDR3 DNA: TGTGCCAGCAGCCCCCGACTAGCGGGCTCCTACAATGAGCAGTTCTTC. Its translation: CASSPRLAGSYNEQFF.

This clonotype has a handful of counts. The CDR3 DNA sequence: TGTGCTAGTGGTTTGGTACCCCCTAGGTACCATGAGCAGTTCTTC. Translating gives CASGLVPPRYHEQFF. The V call is TRBV12-5, the J call TRBJ2-1; D gene ambiguous. Trimming left V 0 bases short and J 8 bases short, with 14 bases between. Germline V CDR1 and CDR2: LGHNT, FRNRAP. The CDR3 runs 15 residues.

This clonotype was counted ten times or more. V gene TRBV11-2 combines with J gene TRBJ2-3; tentatively, D is TRBD2 (5 bases). The V gene's germline CDR1 is SGHAT and CDR2 FQNNGV. The CDR3 contains 15 residues. Trimming cost V 3 bases and J 0 bases, with 10 bases left between them. In DNA form, the CDR3 reads TGTGCCAGCAGCTTTGTGGCGGGTAGCACAGATACGCAGTATTTT. It specifies CASSFVAGSTDTQYF.

Many counts were recorded for this clonotype. J is TRBJ1-2 and V is TRBV5-1, with D possibly matching TRBD1 (6 bases). This CDR3 comprises 14 residues. Germline loops: CDR1 SGHRS, CDR2 YFSETQ. Trimming took 7 bases from V and 1 from J, leaving 14 bases between them. CDR3 amino acids: CASGDRIFNYGYTF. The CDR3 nucleotides are TGCGCCAGCGGTGACAGGATCTTTAACTATGGCTACACCTTC.

This clonotype was seen many times. The CDR3 is CASSLPGTGAYEQYF. CDR3 coding DNA: TGTGCCAGCAGCTTACCCGGGACAGGGGCCTACGAGCAGTACTTC. The rearrangement uses TRBV7-9 and TRBJ2-7; the match to TRBD1 covers 10 bases. The germline CDR1 and CDR2 sequences are SEHNR and FQNEAQ (reference sequence). V was clipped by 2 bases and J by 2 bases; unmatched bases: 3. CDR3 length equals 15 residues.

The chain couples TRBV6-5 to TRBJ2-7, with 10 bases matching TRBD1. Germline trimming cut 6 bases from V and 4 bases from J; bases unmatched to any gene: 9. Looked up from germline, CDR1 is MNHEY and CDR2 is SVGAGI. The CDR3 runs 15 residues. CDR3 DNA sequence: TGTGCCAGCAGACCGCCGACAGGGGGCAGGTACGAGCAGTACTTC. It is translated as CASRPPTGGRYEQYF.

Many counts were recorded for this clonotype. The chain carries TRBV10-2 and TRBJ1-4, with D tentatively TRBD1 (5 bases). Trimming removed 3 bases at V and 7 bases at J, with 6 bases between. This CDR3 region has 12 residues. Germline V lookup: CDR1 WSHSY, CDR2 SAAADI. Here the CDR3 reads CASSDGAEKLFF. In DNA, the CDR3 is TGCGCCAGCAGTGACGGGGCTGAAAAACTGTTTTTT.

The sample holds many counts of this clonotype. The chain joins TRBV20-1 to TRBJ2-3; D is possibly TRBD1 or TRBD2 (6 bases each). CDR3 length: 16 amino acids. The germline CDR1 and CDR2 sequences are DFQATT and SNEGSKA (reference sequence). The germline V and J ends were trimmed by 6 bases and 4 bases, with 23 bases remaining between them. This chain's CDR3 is CSARPRPRGQADTQYF. The CDR3 DNA reads TGCAGTGCCCGCCCACGTCCGCGGGGACAAGCAGATACGCAGTATTTT.

This clonotype was detected ten times or more. The chain employs TRBV5-1 and TRBJ2-3, with TRBD2 identical over 7 bases. J lost 4 bases, V lost 4 bases, and 15 bases had no gene match. Germline lookup yields CDR1 SGHRS and CDR2 YFSETQ. This CDR3 region has 17 residues. The CDR3 DNA reads TGCGCCAGCAGCCCTGGGACTACCTCTCGGTTGGCAGATACGCAGTATTTT. It specifies CASSPGTTSRLADTQYF. The full variable domain, in which reference TRBV5-1 and TRBJ2-3 provide the parts outside the CDR3, is KAGVTQTPRYLIKTRGQQVTLSCSPISGHRSVSWYQQTPGQGLQFLFEYFSETQRNKGNFPGRFSGRQFSNSRSEMNVSTLELGDSALYLCASSPGTTSRLADTQYFGPGTRLTVL.

This clonotype has ten or more counts. The V gene is TRBV28, the J gene TRBJ1-1, with TRBD1 as a possible D gene (5 bases). The germline V gene encodes CDR1 MDHEN and CDR2 SYDVKM. The CDR3 runs to 15 residues. Trimming shortened V by 3 bases and J by 4 bases, and 15 bases separated the two germline ends. This CDR3 is CASSFPGPRSTEAFF. DNA of the CDR3: TGTGCCAGCAGTTTTCCGGGACCGCGGAGCACTGAAGCTTTCTTT.

The table lists this clonotype with a few counts. The chain uses TRBV9 and TRBJ2-7; TRBD2 matches 9 bases. V gave up 4 bases and J gave up 3 bases; unmatched junction bases: 8. CDR1 SGDLS and CDR2 YYNGEE come from the germline V gene. The CDR3 loop spans 15 amino acids. The chain's CDR3 is CASSSTAGGLYEQYF. DNA for the CDR3: TGTGCCAGCAGCTCCACAGCGGGGGGCCTCTACGAGCAGTACTTC. Variable domain in full (rest from reference TRBV9 and TRBJ2-7): DSGVTQTPKHLITATGQRVTLRCSPRSGDLSVYWYQQSLDQGLQFLIQYYNGEERAKGNILERFSAQQFPDLHSELNLSSLELGDSALYFCASSSTAGGLYEQYFGPGTRLTVT.

This clonotype was observed a few times. The gene calls are TRBV29-1 and TRBJ1-2; 11 positions match TRBD1. The CDR3 runs 17 residues. Trimming took 0 bases from V and 7 from J; bases not matched to a gene: 13. Germline CDR1 reads SQVTM; CDR2 reads ANQGSEA. The CDR3 region has the DNA TGCAGCGTTGAAGACTCACGGACAGGGGGCAAAAATTTTGGCTACACCTTC. Its protein is CSVEDSRTGGKNFGYTF. The entire variable domain, with the rest obtained from reference TRBV29-1 and TRBJ1-2, is as follows: SAVISQKPSRDICQRGTSLTIQCQVDSQVTMMFWYRQQPGQSLTLIATANQGSEATYESGFVIDKFPISRPNLTFSTLTVSNMSPEDSSIYLCSVEDSRTGGKNFGYTFGSGTRLTVV.

This clonotype was found many times. The genes are TRBV7-9 and TRBJ2-1, with 10 nucleotides matching TRBD2. Germline loops: CDR1 SEHNR, CDR2 FQNEAQ (reference sequence). V dropped 2 bases and J dropped 6; count of bases not matched to a gene: 4. This CDR3 region has 15 residues. The CDR3 here is CASSLSSGSLNEQFF. The CDR3, as DNA: TGTGCCAGCAGCTTATCTAGCGGGAGTCTCAATGAGCAGTTCTTC.

The chain employs TRBV20-1 and TRBJ2-7; 11 bases agree with TRBD1. The CDR3 is 16 amino acids. The germline CDR1 and CDR2 sequences are DFQATT and SNEGSKA (reference sequence). Trimming took 4 bases from V and 0 from J; bases not matched to a gene: 8. CDR3 nucleotide sequence: TGCAGTGCTACAGAGTTCGGGACAGGGGGCTCCTACGAGCAGTACTTC. Its translation: CSATEFGTGGSYEQYF.

This clonotype was counted many times. The chain recombines TRBV12-5 with TRBJ2-7; TRBD1 aligns across 8 bases. The junction had 11 bases not matched to a gene; V was cut back by 7 bases and J by 3 bases. The CDR3 has 15 amino acids. The V gene's germline CDR1 is LGHNT and CDR2 FRNRAP. The CDR3 nucleotides are TGTGCTAGTGCCTGGACAGGGTCACGATACTACGAGCAGTACTTC. Protein: CASAWTGSRYYEQYF.

The table lists this clonotype with a few counts. A much larger clonotype is one base distant, so this may be a read error. The chain employs TRBV12-3 or TRBV12-4 and TRBJ2-7; 9 bases match TRBD1. The CDR3 covers 15 residues. V shed 3 bases and J 6 bases; nucleotides not matched to a gene: 9. This CDR3 is CASSLLGTGRCEQYF. The CDR3 nucleotides are TGTGCCAGCAGTTTGTTAGGGACAGGGAGGTGCGAGCAGTACTTC.

This clonotype was observed many times. The chain combines TRBV5-1 with TRBJ2-3; 12 nucleotides align to TRBD2. With V trimmed by 4 bases and J by 6 bases, 6 bases remained unmatched. Germline V gene lookup returns CDR1 SGHRS and CDR2 YFSETQ. The CDR3 is 15 amino acids. The CDR3 here is CASSTGLAGWDTQYF. CDR3 DNA sequence: TGCGCCAGCAGCACCGGACTAGCGGGATGGGATACGCAGTATTTT.

This clonotype was counted a few times. The V call is TRBV19, the J call TRBJ2-4; D is unclear. Germline lookup yields CDR1 LNHDA and CDR2 SQIVND (reference sequence). There are 15 residues in the CDR3. V dropped 3 bases and J dropped 1 base, with 10 bases sitting between them. The CDR3 loop is CASSMSSSAKNIQYF. In DNA form, the CDR3 reads TGTGCCAGTAGTATGTCTAGTTCGGCCAAAAACATTCAGTACTTC.

In this sample, this clonotype turned up many times. This chain connects TRBV24-1 to TRBJ2-1; D possibly uses TRBD1 or TRBD2 (5 bases each). Germline values: CDR1 KGHDR, CDR2 SFDVKD. V was trimmed by 5 bases and J by 5 bases, leaving 12 bases between them. This CDR3 has 14 residues. The CDR3 is CATSGDEEDNEQFF. CDR3 coding DNA: TGTGCCACCAGTGGGGACGAGGAGGACAATGAGCAGTTCTTC.

At least ten counts were recorded for this clonotype. The chain has TRBV5-1 and TRBJ2-7; D gene ambiguous. Trimming shortened V by 2 bases and J by 2 bases, and 8 bases separated the two germline ends. The germline V gene has CDR1 SGHRS and CDR2 YFSETQ. CDR3 length equals 13 residues. CDR3 sequence (DNA): TGCGCCAGCAGCTTACACGGCCCCTACGAGCAGTACTTC. Its protein is CASSLHGPYEQYF.

This clonotype appeared a single time. A clone one base away is much larger, so this may be a read error. The CDR3 ends on some other residue instead of the conserved phenylalanine or tryptophan, so this is likely a read error. The chain links TRBV6-1 to TRBJ1-1, with D perhaps TRBD1 (5 bases). Trimming stripped 6 bases from V and 0 bases from J, with 11 bases between. The CDR3 length is 14 residues. CDR1 MNHNS and CDR2 SASEGT come from the germline V gene. CDR3 bases: TGTGCCAGCAGGGAGACAGTTTTGAACACTGAAGCTTTCTTA. Residues: CASRETVLNTEAFL.

This clonotype has ten or more counts. CDR3 region: CASSQGTKAGYTF. The CDR3 DNA is TGCGCCAGCAGCCAAGGGACAAAGGCTGGCTACACCTTC. This rearrangement joins TRBV4-1 to TRBJ1-2, with D possibly TRBD1 on 5 matching bases. Trimming took 1 base from V and 7 from J, leaving 10 bases between them. Germline V gives CDR1 MGHRA, CDR2 YSYEKL. The CDR3 runs 13 residues.

This clonotype has at least ten counts. This chain uses TRBV18 with TRBJ2-7; 10 nucleotides agree with TRBD2. V was clipped by 8 bases and J by 2 bases; unmatched bases: 3. Per the germline V gene, CDR1 is KGHSH and CDR2 is LQKENI. The CDR3 has 13 amino acids. The CDR3 coding sequence is TGTGCCAGCCAGCTAGCGGGGGCCTACGAGCAGTACTTC. The encoded protein is CASQLAGAYEQYF.

The table lists this clonotype with many counts. This chain joins TRBV28 and TRBJ1-3; the D is unclear. Germline V lookup: CDR1 MDHEN, CDR2 SYDVKM. CDR3 length: 16 amino acids. Trimming took off 6 bases at V and 7 bases at J, with 22 bases between the two ends. The CDR3 DNA sequence: TGTGCCAGCAGCCCACCCCGACTCCTCCCCAGGAACACCATATATTTT. Translating it yields CASSPPRLLPRNTIYF.

This clonotype occurred many times. The chain employs TRBV28 and TRBJ1-2, with TRBD1 as a possible D gene (5 bases). V was cut by 6 bases and J by 2 bases, with 22 bases left in between. Germline V gene data show CDR1 as MDHEN and CDR2 as SYDVKM. The CDR3 extends over 17 amino acids. CDR3 amino acids: CASRSPGLRRLNYGYTF. The CDR3 bases are TGTGCCAGCAGATCCCCGGGACTTAGGAGACTCAACTATGGCTACACCTTC.

At least ten counts were recorded for this clonotype. The V gene is TRBV3-1, the J gene TRBJ2-4; D might be TRBD2 (5 bases). The germline V gene encodes CDR1 LGHDT and CDR2 YNNKEL (reference sequence). V shed 0 bases and J shed 9 bases, with 15 bases lying between them. The CDR3 totals 15 residues. The CDR3 bases are TGTGCCAGCAGCCAAGATTGGCCTCGAGGAGGCATTCAGTACTTC. Translating it yields CASSQDWPRGGIQYF.

There are many counts of this clonotype. This chain joins TRBV5-1 and TRBJ2-4; D call uncertain. V lost 1 base and J lost 3, with 17 bases in between. Germline V gene data show CDR1 as SGHRS and CDR2 as YFSETQ. This CDR3 has 17 amino acids. CDR3: CASSLSVKELLKNIQYF. The CDR3 region has the DNA TGCGCCAGCAGCTTGAGTGTTAAGGAGCTCCTCAAAAACATTCAGTACTTC.